Sequencing of this T cell receptor (beta chain) was carried out in a study of blood T cell repertoires in COVID-19. Remarks on this clone: Other DNA variants within this sample encode the same CDR3.

Authors' data handling: Amplified reference gene primers provided the basis for estimating nucleated cell counts. This table comes from immunoSEQ multiplex PCR, and its TCRdb copy is limited to in-frame clones, with some not included. V and J calls and clone size are copied from that table; D and trimming were computed from the DNA. The data show some 86,000 clones, 65% to 85% seen once. The germline V gene encodes CDR1 KGHSH and CDR2 LQKENI. The V gene end was trimmed by 1 base and the J gene end by 8 bases; junction bases not matched to a gene: 5. The CDR3 runs 15 residues. The V gene is TRBV18, the J gene TRBJ1-4, with 9 positions matching TRBD1. Material: peripheral blood. The origin of this receptor is a woman aged 80 or older with active or convalescent COVID-19. The CDR3 coding sequence is TGTGCCAGCTCACCACGGGGACAGGGAGGGGAAAAACTGTTTTTT. This encodes CASSPRGQGGEKLFF.